This TCR beta chain emerged from a study of cytomegalovirus exposure and HLA in healthy donors. Findings of the study overall: Overall, about 160 TCR beta chains were annotated as cytomegalovirus-associated. Earlier findings revealed that most TCR beta V segments proved productive either about 90% or about 30% of the time.

PCR involved 60 Vbeta and 13 Jbeta primers. Libraries were prepared by immunoSEQ multiplex PCR; TCRdb keeps only in-frame clonotypes and omits some of them. The sample has 200,000 to 250,000 clones, 75% to 90% seen once. For this clone: Its specificity is not known.

From germline, CDR1 is SGHTA and CDR2 FQGNSA. This CDR3 is built from 16 residues. V shed 0 bases, J shed 1 base, and the junction held 5 bases outside the gene matches. Specimen: PBMCs. This receptor was identified in a young woman in good health and CMV-seronegative. The chain employs TRBV7-2 and TRBJ2-7, with 8 bases fitting TRBD1. The CDR3 loop reads CASSLATGDRSYEQYF. For the CDR3, the DNA is TGTGCCAGCAGCTTAGCGACCGGGGACAGGTCCTACGAGCAGTACTTC. The full variable domain, rest sourced from reference TRBV7-2 and TRBJ2-7, is GAGVSQSPSNKVTEKGKDVELRCDPISGHTALYWYRQSLGQGLEFLIYFQGNSAPDKSGLPSDRFSAERTGGSVSTLTIQRTQQEDSAVYLCASSLATGDRSYEQYFGPGTRLTVT.